A selection of T cell receptor beta chains follows, all from one sample in a study of monozygotic twins with inflammatory bowel disease. TCRdb reworked the 5' RACE reads into one entry per CDR3 protein, no DNA. In all, the sample yields about 170,000 distinct CDR3 sequences. Sequencing used blood. The receptors shown here come from a human donor with ulcerative colitis or Crohn's disease, or a healthy co-twin of an affected twin (not recorded which). The CDR3 runs from the conserved cysteine through the conserved F or W. Each record gives: V gene, J gene, CDR3 length, CDR3 protein.

V gene: TRBV7-2; J gene: TRBJ1-4; CDR3 length: 16; CDR3 protein: CASSFQTGTGYEKLFF
V gene: TRBV24-1; J gene: TRBJ1-2; CDR3 length: 13; CDR3 protein: CATRDRDHYGYTF
V gene: TRBV20-1; J gene: TRBJ2-2; CDR3 length: 15; CDR3 protein: CSAFSGREGTGELFF
V gene: TRBV4-3; J gene: TRBJ2-1; CDR3 length: 18; CDR3 protein: CASSQDSLAGGSYNEQFF
V gene: TRBV6-1; J gene: TRBJ2-3; CDR3 length: 15; CDR3 protein: CASSRSRSSTDTQYF
V gene: TRBV5-1; J gene: TRBJ2-5; CDR3 length: 15; CDR3 protein: CASSSTSGSGETQYF
V gene: TRBV7-2; J gene: TRBJ2-3; CDR3 length: 14; CDR3 protein: CASSQETKTDTQYF
V gene: TRBV11-2; J gene: TRBJ2-1; CDR3 length: 16; CDR3 protein: CASSLEGRDSIDEQFF
V gene: TRBV3-1; J gene: TRBJ2-7; CDR3 length: 14; CDR3 protein: CASSQERVSYEQYF
V gene: TRBV30; J gene: TRBJ1-5; CDR3 length: 16; CDR3 protein: CAWSVMGNQDIQPQHF
V gene: TRBV5-1; J gene: TRBJ2-2; CDR3 length: 13; CDR3 protein: CASRPIDTGELFF
V gene: TRBV5-1; J gene: TRBJ1-1; CDR3 length: 16; CDR3 protein: CASSLVGQGGNTEAFF
V gene: TRBV20-1; J gene: TRBJ1-2; CDR3 length: 12; CDR3 protein: CSATTADYGYTF
V gene: TRBV30; J gene: TRBJ1-2; CDR3 length: 12; CDR3 protein: CAWSGPQSDYTF
V gene: TRBV5-1; J gene: TRBJ1-1; CDR3 length: 14; CDR3 protein: CASSSGQSNTEAFF
V gene: TRBV19; J gene: TRBJ2-7; CDR3 length: 14; CDR3 protein: CASRRGRDFPEQYF
V gene: TRBV18; J gene: TRBJ2-7; CDR3 length: 15; CDR3 protein: CASSPGSAKSYEQYF
V gene: TRBV24-1; J gene: TRBJ2-1; CDR3 length: 14; CDR3 protein: CATSGDTSYNEQFF
V gene: TRBV5-1; J gene: TRBJ2-1; CDR3 length: 16; CDR3 protein: CASSLAHGGAYNEQFF
V gene: TRBV19; J gene: TRBJ2-4; CDR3 length: 14; CDR3 protein: CASSMGDRVNIQYF
V gene: TRBV10-3; J gene: TRBJ2-3; CDR3 length: 14; CDR3 protein: CAISGQGGTDTQYF
V gene: TRBV2; J gene: TRBJ2-7; CDR3 length: 14; CDR3 protein: CASSENPGTYEQYF
V gene: TRBV10-3; J gene: TRBJ1-1; CDR3 length: 15; CDR3 protein: CAISGQGRPNTEAFF
V gene: TRBV29-1; J gene: TRBJ2-7; CDR3 length: 14; CDR3 protein: CSVAQGQGHTEQYF
V gene: TRBV7-2; J gene: TRBJ2-5; CDR3 length: 14; CDR3 protein: CASSSSSGEETQYF